These T cell receptor beta chains were read from a single sample in a study of blood T cells in healthy people across ages. MiXCR, run by TCRdb on the 5' RACE reads, gives a single entry per CDR3 protein. The sample contains 1,500,000 or so distinct CDR3 sequences, approximately 43% of which appear only once. Sequences were obtained from blood. The receptor set was obtained from a young woman in good health. The CDR3 runs from the conserved cysteine through the conserved F or W. Fields, in order: J gene, clone size, D gene, V gene, CDR3 protein, CDR3 DNA. A D gene is named only where the DNA matches it firmly. Size is stated for part of the rows, as once, few or many counts, or as a class when the clone is expanded.

TRBJ2-1 | - | - | TRBV5-1 | CASRAGANNEQFF | TGCGCCAGCAGGGCGGGGGCAAACAATGAGCAGTTCTTC
TRBJ2-7 | - | - | TRBV18 | CASSHRDGEQYF | TGTGCCAGCTCACACCGGGACGGCGAGCAGTACTTC
TRBJ2-1 | - | TRBD1 | TRBV4-1 | CASSPRQGGQFF | TGCGCCAGCAGCCCTAGACAGGGGGGACAGTTCTTC
TRBJ2-3 | few | - | TRBV21-1 | CASSKGIAGWEDTQYF | TGTGCCAGCAGCAAAGGGATAGCGGGATGGGAAGATACGCAGTATTTT
TRBJ1-1 | - | TRBD1 | TRBV20-1 | CSAGTGFLTEAFF | TGCAGTGCCGGGACAGGGTTTTTGACTGAAGCTTTCTTT
TRBJ2-7 | few | - | TRBV20-1 | CSATQDSYEQYF | TGCAGTGCAACCCAGGACTCCTACGAGCAGTACTTC
TRBJ2-1 | - | - | TRBV7-2 | CASSLSIGYEQFF | TGTGCCAGCAGCTTATCTATCGGATATGAGCAGTTCTTC
TRBJ2-3 | - | - | TRBV18 | CASSPIRDARGDTQYF | TGTGCCAGCTCACCAATCCGGGACGCGAGGGGCGATACGCAGTATTTT
TRBJ1-1 | - | - | TRBV10-3 | CAISESVDGKAFF | TGTGCCATCAGTGAGTCGGTGGACGGGAAAGCTTTCTTT
TRBJ1-4 | - | - | TRBV11-2 | CASSLERGRRNEKLFF | TGTGCCAGCAGCTTAGAGCGGGGGCGCAGGAATGAAAAACTGTTTTTT
TRBJ2-5 | - | TRBD1 | TRBV2 | CASRPDRGLLAVQQYF | TGTGCCAGCAGACCAGACAGGGGGCTTCTCGCCGTCCAGCAGTACTTC
TRBJ1-2 | few | - | TRBV11-2 | CASSLGGYRGSGYTF | TGTGCCAGCAGCTTAGGGGGTTATAGGGGCTCTGGCTACACCTTC
TRBJ2-5 | - | - | TRBV20-1 | CSAAGGNEQYF | TGCAGTGCGGCAGGTGGCAATGAGCAGTACTTC
TRBJ2-7 | - | TRBD2 | TRBV7-2 | CASSSLARLAGDNEQYF | TGTGCCAGCAGCTCCCTCGCCAGACTAGCGGGAGACAATGAGCAGTACTTC
TRBJ2-7 | - | - | TRBV7-9 | CASSPDRNRVGYEQYF | TGTGCCAGCAGCCCCGACAGGAATCGGGTCGGGTACGAGCAGTACTTC
TRBJ2-2 | - | - | TRBV5-5 | CASALVGQPTGELFF | TGTGCCAGCGCCCTGGTTGGACAGCCCACCGGGGAGCTGTTTTTT
TRBJ2-7 | - | TRBD1 | TRBV20-1 | CSARDGDRGLYEQYF | TGCAGTGCTAGAGATGGGGACAGGGGTCTATACGAGCAGTACTTC